Listed below are T cell receptor beta chains from one sample, sequenced in a study of T-cell memory formation after mild COVID-19. TCRdb itself ran the 5' RACE reads through MiXCR, one entry per CDR3 protein. The sample consists of fewer than 200,000 distinct CDR3 sequences, 20% to 25% of them appearing once. Input material: PBMCs or a T cell subset sorted from them (not recorded which). Source of these receptors: an adult woman who had mild COVID-19 (a few samples of this study predate the infection). Cell type and time point are not known. Each CDR3 is given with its conserved first and last residue. Fields, in order: V gene, D gene, J gene, clone size, CDR3 DNA, CDR3 protein. The D gene is left open where the match is weak. For some rows the clone size is stated as once, few or many, or as a class when expanded; others skip it.

V: TRBV19; D: TRBD2; J: TRBJ2-2; size: few; DNA: TGTGCCAGTAGTGGGGAGGGGACCGGGGAGCTGTTTTTT; CDR3: CASSGEGTGELFF
V: TRBV21-1; D: NA; J: TRBJ1-5; size: NA; DNA: TGTGCCAGCAGCAAACCCGGGGACCCAAATCAGCCCCAGCATTTT; CDR3: CASSKPGDPNQPQHF
V: TRBV6-2/TRBV6-3; D: NA; J: TRBJ2-1; size: NA; DNA: TGTGCCAGCAGTACGAGGGCGGATGAGCAGTTCTTC; CDR3: CASSTRADEQFF
V: TRBV19; D: NA; J: TRBJ2-1; size: NA; DNA: TGTGCCAGTAGTATCGTGGGATCATACAATGAGCAGTTCTTC; CDR3: CASSIVGSYNEQFF
V: TRBV7-8; D: NA; J: TRBJ2-3; size: few; DNA: TGTGCCAGCGGAGACGACAGCACAGATACGCAGTATTTT; CDR3: CASGDDSTDTQYF
V: TRBV15; D: TRBD2; J: TRBJ2-3; size: few; DNA: TGTGCCACCAGCAGAGATTTAATGACTAGCGGATCCACAGATACGCAGTATTTT; CDR3: CATSRDLMTSGSTDTQYF
V: TRBV7-8; D: NA; J: TRBJ2-7; size: few; DNA: TGTGCCAGCAGCTGGGGGGACGTGGGCACGGTCTCCTACGAGCAGTACTTC; CDR3: CASSWGDVGTVSYEQYF
V: TRBV12-3/TRBV12-4; D: NA; J: TRBJ1-1; size: few; DNA: TGTGCCAGCAGCCTCGGAAGGACTGAAGCTTTCTTT; CDR3: CASSLGRTEAFF
V: TRBV21-1; D: NA; J: TRBJ2-6; size: NA; DNA: TGTGCCAGCAGCAAGCTTAACAACCCCAGGACCGGGGCCAACGTCCTGACTTTC; CDR3: CASSKLNNPRTGANVLTF
V: TRBV5-6; D: NA; J: TRBJ2-6; size: NA; DNA: TGTGCCAGCAGCTTGGATGTGTGGTCTTCTGGGGCCAACGTCCTGACTTTC; CDR3: CASSLDVWSSGANVLTF
V: TRBV29-1; D: TRBD1; J: TRBJ2-1; size: NA; DNA: TGCAGCGTTGGAGAAACAGGGGTGGGTACCTACAATGAGCAGTTCTTC; CDR3: CSVGETGVGTYNEQFF
V: TRBV6-2/TRBV6-3; D: TRBD2; J: TRBJ2-1; size: NA; DNA: TGTGCCAGCAGTTATAGGGCGGGAGCCTACAATGAGCAGTTCTTC; CDR3: CASSYRAGAYNEQFF
V: TRBV4-3; D: TRBD2; J: TRBJ2-1; size: NA; DNA: TGCGCCAGCAGCCAAGCGCTTGAGCGGGAGGGGGAGAATGAGCAGTTCTTC; CDR3: CASSQALEREGENEQFF
V: TRBV12-3/TRBV12-4; D: TRBD1; J: TRBJ1-4; size: NA; DNA: TGTGCCAGCAGTTGGACAGGTAGATTCGAACTGTTTTTT; CDR3: CASSWTGRFELFF
V: TRBV4-1; D: NA; J: TRBJ2-2; size: NA; DNA: TGCGCCAGCAGCCTCTCTGGGGCGACGAACACCGGGGAGCTGTTTTTT; CDR3: CASSLSGATNTGELFF
V: TRBV7-6; D: TRBD1; J: TRBJ2-1; size: few; DNA: TGTGCCAGCACCGAGACAGGGAAAAATGAGCAGTTCTTC; CDR3: CASTETGKNEQFF